Below, 10 T cell receptor beta chains from the same sample are listed, as sequenced in a study of STAT3 mutations in large granular lymphocyte leukemia (dated by TCRdb to the late 2010s). Libraries were constructed by the immunoSEQ multiplex PCR assay. TCRdb provides this immuneACCESS table in a form limited to in-frame rearrangements. Some clones are lacking; in checked studies, under half of them reflect an unresolved V gene, and why the rest are absent is not known. The sample profile shows 35,000 or so clones; around nine tenths of them were found once. The biggest ten clones account for about 0.46% of the sample. Results and caveats for the whole study, not just this receptor: At least one immunodominant TCRbeta clonotype was identified in every T-LGLL patient, and multiple immunodominant subclonotypes were identified in about half of the T-LGLL patients.

Their recognized antigens are unknown. The sequenced material came from PBMCs. Receptors originate from a human donor with T large granular lymphocyte leukemia. Some clones in this sample may be carry-over from other donors' samples.

The rearrangement uses TRBV27 and TRBJ2-7; 9 bases line up with TRBD2. V was clipped by 3 bases and J by 0 bases; unmatched bases: 3. CDR1 and CDR2 (germline): MNHEY, SMNVEV (reference sequence). The CDR3 is made up of 15 amino acids. The CDR3 is CASSLSGGSSYEQYV. In DNA form, the CDR3 reads TGTGCCAGCAGTTTGAGCGGGGGGAGCTCCTACGAGCAGTACGTC.

The chain carries TRBV6-1 and TRBJ1-2, with D possibly being TRBD1 (6 bases). CDR1 is MNHNS, CDR2 SASEGT, per germline. The CDR3 is 13 residues long. Trimming stripped 5 bases from V and 8 bases from J, with 15 bases between. The chain's CDR3 is CASSSRDNLGYTF. Here the CDR3 DNA reads TGTGCCAGCAGTTCAAGGGACAATCTCGGCTACACCTTC.

The rearrangement joins TRBV5-4 to TRBJ1-5; D not resolved. V lost 1 base and J 3 bases, leaving 17 bases between the germline ends. Germline V gene lookup returns CDR1 SGHNT and CDR2 YYREEE (reference sequence). There are 17 residues in the CDR3. CDR3 sequence reads: CASSLMTSSGFNQPQHF. In DNA form, the CDR3 reads TGTGCCAGCAGCTTGATGACTTCCTCGGGGTTCAATCAGCCCCAGCATTTT.

This clone was seen just once. J is TRBJ1-4 and V is TRBV2; TRBD1 aligns across 8 bases. This CDR3 contains 14 residues. V trimming: 6 bases; J trimming: 8 bases; junction bases outside the gene matches: 8. The V gene's germline CDR1 is SNHLY and CDR2 FYNNEI. This CDR3 reads CASSYRGNFEKLFF. Here the CDR3 DNA reads TGTGCCAGCAGCTACAGGGGGAACTTCGAAAAACTGTTTTTT.

The chain recombines TRBV5-6 with TRBJ2-2; 9 nucleotides agree with TRBD2. There are 14 residues in the CDR3. With V trimmed by 7 bases and J by 1 base, 2 bases remained unmatched. Germline-derived CDR1 and CDR2 are SGHDT and YYEEEE. CDR3 region: CASAGGLNTGELFF. The CDR3 DNA is TGTGCCAGCGCGGGGGGGCTGAACACCGGGGAGCTGTTTTTT.

This clone has more than one count but fewer than ten. The chain carries TRBV5-4 and TRBJ2-7; D perhaps matches TRBD1 (7 bases). The germline gives CDR1 SGHNT, CDR2 YYREEE (reference sequence). The CDR3 runs to 14 residues. The V gene lost 5 bases and the J gene lost 7 bases, with 19 bases spanning the gap. The CDR3 here is CASRRGRGTGEQYV. DNA for the CDR3: TGTGCCAGCAGGCGGGGCAGGGGGACGGGTGAGCAGTACGTC.

The V call is TRBV28, the J call TRBJ1-1, with D maybe TRBD1 (6 bases). Looked up from germline, CDR1 is MDHEN and CDR2 is SYDVKM. The CDR3 covers 15 residues. V lost 3 bases to trimming and J lost 0 bases, with 11 bases between them. The CDR3 protein is CASSLGHPMNTEAFF. The CDR3, as DNA: TGTGCCAGCAGTTTGGGACACCCCATGAACACTGAAGCTTTCTTT. Using reference TRBV28 and TRBJ1-1 for the parts outside the CDR3, the full variable domain is DVKVTQSSRYLVKRTGEKVFLECVQDMDHENMFWYRQDPGLGLRLIYFSYDVKMKEKGDIPEGYSVSREKKERFSLILESASTNQTSMYLCASSLGHPMNTEAFFGQGTRLTVV.

This chain connects TRBV7-8 to TRBJ2-1; 7 bases agree with TRBD1. J lost 6 bases, V lost 7 bases, and 18 bases had no gene match. The CDR3 length is 17 residues. Germline CDR1 SGHVS, CDR2 FQNEAQ. The CDR3 DNA sequence: TGTGCCAGCACCGGACAGGAAGGGTCCCGAGGCTCCAATGAGCAGTTCTTC. It codes for CASTGQEGSRGSNEQFF.

This chain connects TRBV5-1 to TRBJ1-5; D possibly corresponds to TRBD1 (6 bases). The V gene lost 1 base and the J gene lost 3 bases, with 11 bases spanning the gap. The germline V gene has CDR1 SGHRS and CDR2 YFSETQ. The CDR3 runs 15 residues. The CDR3 sequence is CASSLRAGANQPQHF. The CDR3 nucleotides are TGCGCCAGCAGCTTGAGGGCAGGGGCCAATCAGCCCCAGCATTTT.

The rearrangement links TRBV5-5 to TRBJ1-1; TRBD1 aligns across 7 bases. The germline V gene encodes CDR1 SGHKS and CDR2 YYEKEE (reference sequence). V trimming: 0 bases; J trimming: 0 bases; junction bases outside the gene matches: 5. This CDR3 is 16 amino acids long. The CDR3, as DNA: TGTGCCAGCAGCTTGGGCCAGGGGGGATTGAACACTGAAGCTTTCTTT. This codes for CASSLGQGGLNTEAFF.